Listed below are T cell receptor beta chains from one sample, sequenced in a study of cytomegalovirus exposure and HLA in healthy donors. The table came from immunoSEQ multiplex PCR; TCRdb's copy has only in-frame clones and leaves some out. The data hold 95,000 to 150,000 clones, with about three fifths observed a single time. Sequenced sample: PBMCs. These receptors all stem from a woman in her thirties or forties in good health and CMV-seropositive. Each CDR3 is given with its conserved first and last residue. A D gene is named only where the DNA matches it firmly. A clone size is listed for some rows: how often the clone was seen (once, few, many), or a class if it is expanded.

D gene	clone size	J gene	V gene	CDR3 DNA	CDR3 protein
TRBD1	few	TRBJ2-7	TRBV27	TGTGCCAGCAGTTACACAACCGGGACAGGGGGCGACGAGCAGTACTTC	CASSYTTGTGGDEQYF
TRBD1	-	TRBJ1-1	TRBV2	TGTGCCAGCAGTGAAAGGACAGGTGGGACTGAAGCTTTCTTT	CASSERTGGTEAFF
-	-	TRBJ1-4	TRBV11-1	TGTGCCAGCAGCGTGACAGTTGACCCCGAAAAACTGTTTTTT	CASSVTVDPEKLFF
TRBD1	-	TRBJ2-4	TRBV29-1	TGCAGCGCCGGGACAGGGTCAGAAAACATTCAGTACTTC	CSAGTGSENIQYF
TRBD2	-	TRBJ2-5	TRBV29-1	TGCAGCGTCGAGCGGGGGTACCAAGAGACCCAGTACTTC	CSVERGYQETQYF
-	-	TRBJ2-2	TRBV30	TGTGCCTGGAGTCGGACAACCAGCACCGGGGAGCTGTTTTTT	CAWSRTTSTGELFF
-	-	TRBJ2-7	TRBV19	TGTGCCAGTAAAGGGACTTACTACGAGCAGTACTTC	CASKGTYYEQYF
TRBD2	-	TRBJ2-1	TRBV11-2	TGTGCCAGCAGCCCAAAACCCGGGACCGGGAGGTTTGAGCAGTTCTTC	CASSPKPGTGRFEQFF
TRBD2	-	TRBJ2-1	TRBV7-2	TGTGCCAGCAGCTTAGGGGGACTAGCTTTTCGACGTAATGAGCAGTTCTTC	CASSLGGLAFRRNEQFF
-	-	TRBJ1-5	TRBV19	TGTGCCAGTAGTAGGAGGGATACCAATCAGCCCCAGCATTTT	CASSRRDTNQPQHF
-	-	TRBJ2-5	TRBV9	TGTGCCAGCAGCGTACACGGGGAAGGGACCCAGTACTTC	CASSVHGEGTQYF
TRBD1	-	TRBJ2-7	TRBV6-5	TGTGCCAGCAGTTTGGGACAGTCCCCCGGGGAGCAGTACTTC	CASSLGQSPGEQYF
TRBD1	-	TRBJ2-7	TRBV5-4	TGTGCCAGCAGCGGGGGAGACAGGGGGCGCAACGAGCAGTACTTC	CASSGGDRGRNEQYF
TRBD2	few	TRBJ2-5	TRBV14	TGTGCCAGCAGCTGGACTAGCGGGGGTTATGAGACCCAGTACTTC	CASSWTSGGYETQYF
TRBD1	few	TRBJ2-3	TRBV5-1	TGCGCCAGCAGCATAGGGACAGAAATCAACACAGATACGCAGTATTTT	CASSIGTEINTDTQYF
-	few	TRBJ2-3	TRBV5-1	TGCGCCAGCAGCGACCGGGACATAGCCACAGATACGCAGTATTTT	CASSDRDIATDTQYF
-	-	TRBJ1-3	TRBV19	TGTGCCAGTAGTGCTGACAATATCGGAAACACCATATATTTT	CASSADNIGNTIYF